The 3 T cell receptor beta chains given below trace back to one sample, sequenced in a study of shared clonotypes between healthy human individuals. Assay used: immunoSEQ multiplex PCR; TCRdb lists only in-frame clones, some missing. The table shows 2 million to 2.5 million clones, with about 92% occurring only once. Sequenced input: naive CD4+ T cells from PBMCs. The sample's subset: CD45RA+ positively selected. Every receptor here comes from a man aged 18 to 30 in good health. Some clones in this sample may be carry-over from other donors' samples.

The rearrangement uses TRBV28 and TRBJ2-7; a weak D match, TRBD2 (5 bases). The CDR3 loop spans 14 amino acids. Germline V gives CDR1 MDHEN, CDR2 SYDVKM. Between the trimmed V and J ends, which lost 7 bases and 2 bases, there was a span of 15 bases. The CDR3 DNA is TGTGCCAGCACTTCCGGAGGCTCCCCCTACGAGCAGTACTTC. Translated: CASTSGGSPYEQYF.

This chain connects TRBV7-9 to TRBJ2-5; D gene ambiguous. Germline V gene sequence: CDR1 SEHNR, CDR2 FQNEAQ (reference sequence). V lost 1 base and J lost 4, with 10 bases in between. CDR3 length: 14 amino acids. The CDR3: CASSLVMGPETQYF. In DNA form, the CDR3 reads TGTGCCAGCAGCTTAGTCATGGGTCCAGAGACCCAGTACTTC.

The chain is built from TRBV7-9 and TRBJ2-1, with a tentative D call TRBD2 (6 bases). V gave up 4 bases and J gave up 0 bases, with 13 bases separating them. In germline, CDR1 is SEHNR, CDR2 FQNEAQ (reference sequence). This CDR3 has 16 residues. CDR3 amino acids: CASSSAGGSSYNEQFF. In nucleotides, the CDR3 is TGTGCCAGCAGCTCAGCGGGTGGAAGCTCCTACAATGAGCAGTTCTTC.